The 24 T cell receptor beta chains below all came from one sample that was sequenced in a study of human T cells and chemical hapten exposure. Time point defined: patch test 2, 6 weeks after DPC sensitization. Noted treatment: therapeutic diphenylcyclopropenone sensitization with weekly scalp DPC. TCRdb fed the RACE reads into MiXCR, producing one record per CDR3 protein. Counted here are tens of thousands of distinct CDR3 sequences, about 11% occurring once; the ten biggest clones make up under 2.5%. Sample: whole blood, taken in connection with sensitization to the hapten diphenylcyclopropenone (DPC). The receptors derive from a man aged 35 to 55 with alopecia areata. Some clones in this sample may be carry-over from other donors' samples.

This clonotype was recorded at least ten times. This chain uses TRBV7-9 with TRBJ2-1; 15 bases map to TRBD2. Trimming at V came to 10 bases and at J to 9 bases, leaving 7 bases not matched to a gene. In germline, CDR1 is SEHNR, CDR2 FQNEAQ (reference sequence). The CDR3 covers 14 residues. The CDR3 DNA follows: TGTGCCACCGGACTAGCGGGAGGGCCTGGTGAGCAGTTCTTC. Translating gives CATGLAGGPGEQFF.

V usage is TRBV7-6 and J usage is TRBJ2-6; 9 bases fit TRBD1. Germline V gene sequence: CDR1 SGHVS, CDR2 FNYEAQ. The J segment lost 2 bases and the V segment lost 6 bases, leaving 11 bases of the junction unmatched. This CDR3 contains 18 residues. The CDR3 DNA follows: TGTGCCAGCAGAGAAACCGGGACAGGGTATACTGGGGCCAACGTCCTGACTTTC. Residues: CASRETGTGYTGANVLTF.

This clonotype was seen more than once but under ten times. The chain joins TRBV18 to TRBJ2-5; D perhaps matches TRBD2 (6 bases). Trimming removed 5 bases from V and 0 bases from J, with 7 bases in between. CDR1 is KGHSH and CDR2 is LQKENI in the germline V gene. This CDR3 region has 13 residues. The CDR3 spells CASSSSDQETQYF. In nucleotides, the CDR3 is TGTGCCAGCTCATCTAGCGACCAAGAGACCCAGTACTTC.

This clonotype was seen only a few times. The chain couples TRBV18 to TRBJ2-3; D possibly corresponds to TRBD1 (6 bases). Trimming cost V 9 bases and J 2 bases, with 12 bases left between them. Germline CDR1 reads KGHSH; CDR2 reads LQKENI. CDR3 size: 13 residues. In DNA form, the CDR3 reads TGTGCCAGTTTACAGGGCATCACAGATACGCAGTATTTT. This codes for CASLQGITDTQYF.

This clonotype was detected many times. V usage is TRBV28 and J usage is TRBJ2-7; D remains unclear. V lost 3 bases to trimming and J lost 4 bases, with 13 bases between them. This CDR3 has 14 residues. The germline V gene has CDR1 MDHEN and CDR2 SYDVKM. CDR3 sequence reads: CASSFGGLGYEQYF. In DNA, the CDR3 is TGTGCCAGCAGTTTCGGTGGGCTCGGGTACGAGCAGTACTTC.

There are a few counts of this clonotype. The chain is built from TRBV7-9 and TRBJ1-4; D remains ambiguous. Trimming left V 9 bases short and J 3 bases short, with 11 bases between. Per the germline V gene, CDR1 is SEHNR and CDR2 is FQNEAQ (reference sequence). This CDR3 comprises 13 residues. As DNA, the CDR3 is TGTGCCAGTCTGAGGGAAGCTAATGAAAAACTGTTTTTT. Translating it yields CASLREANEKLFF.

The gene calls are TRBV7-9 and TRBJ2-7; TRBD1 matches 11 bases. The CDR3 contains 15 residues. CDR1 and CDR2 from the germline V gene are SEHNR and FQNEAQ (reference sequence). The V and J ends lost 1 base and 6 bases, in that order; junction bases with no gene match: 5. The DNA for the CDR3 is TGTGCCAGCAGCTTAGGTGGGACAGGGGGTCTCGAGCAGTACGTC. This encodes CASSLGGTGGLEQYV.

The chain couples TRBV5-1 to TRBJ2-1; tentatively, D is TRBD1 (5 bases). V lost 4 bases to trimming and J lost 8 bases, with 13 bases between them. The CDR3 length is 13 residues. Germline CDR1 is SGHRS and CDR2 is YFSETQ. This CDR3 is CASSQGPADEQFF. In DNA, the CDR3 is TGCGCCAGCAGCCAGGGTCCCGCGGATGAGCAGTTCTTC. The full variable domain, with the rest looked up from reference TRBV5-1 and TRBJ2-1, is KAGVTQTPRYLIKTRGQQVTLSCSPISGHRSVSWYQQTPGQGLQFLFEYFSETQRNKGNFPGRFSGRQFSNSRSEMNVSTLELGDSALYLCASSQGPADEQFFGPGTRLTVL.

This clonotype has ten or more counts. The V and J genes are TRBV2 and TRBJ2-3; TRBD2 agrees at 14 bases. The J segment lost 5 bases and the V segment lost 6 bases, leaving 4 bases of the junction unmatched. The CDR3 totals 15 residues. Germline V gene lookup returns CDR1 SNHLY and CDR2 FYNNEI. CDR3 residues: CASSLGLAGVDTQYF. DNA for the CDR3: TGTGCCAGCAGCTTGGGACTAGCGGGAGTAGATACGCAGTATTTT.

J is TRBJ1-3 and V is TRBV9; 8 bases map to TRBD1. Germline V gene sequence: CDR1 SGDLS, CDR2 YYNGEE. V lost 2 bases, J lost 0 bases, and 7 bases stayed unmatched. This CDR3 is built from 17 residues. This CDR3 reads CASSVFDRGNSGNTIYF. CDR3 nucleotides: TGTGCCAGCAGCGTTTTTGACAGGGGAAACTCTGGAAACACCATATATTTT.

This clonotype came up many times. The rearrangement links TRBV20-1 to TRBJ1-4; D may be TRBD1 (5 bases). The germline V gene has CDR1 DFQATT and CDR2 SNEGSKA (reference sequence). Trimming left V 2 bases short and J 0 bases short, with 10 bases between. The CDR3 extends over 15 amino acids. The CDR3 region has the DNA TGCAGTGCTAGAAAGGGGACCACAACTAATGAAAAACTGTTTTTT. This encodes CSARKGTTTNEKLFF.

This clonotype was picked up many times. The chain uses TRBV6-4 and TRBJ2-1; tentative D call: TRBD2 (6 bases). The germline CDR1 and CDR2 sequences are MRHNA and SNTAGT. CDR3 length: 16 residues. Trimming took off 0 bases at V and 5 bases at J, with 14 bases between the two ends. The CDR3 here is CASSDSISSAHNEQFF. In DNA form, the CDR3 reads TGTGCCAGCAGTGACTCGATCTCTAGCGCCCACAATGAGCAGTTCTTC.

This clonotype was counted many times. The chain joins TRBV12-3 or TRBV12-4 to TRBJ2-5; D possibly corresponds to TRBD2 (5 bases). The V end was cut by 5 bases, the J end by 5 bases, with 24 bases between. CDR3 length: 17 amino acids. The CDR3 DNA is TGTGCCAGCAGTCCTGCGGTCAGAGGGAGTGCTCCCGAGACCCAGTACTTC. Translation gives CASSPAVRGSAPETQYF.

V gene TRBV6-1 combines with J gene TRBJ1-6; no clear D gene. V lost 2 bases and J 8 bases, leaving 7 bases between the germline ends. This CDR3 comprises 13 residues. The germline V gene encodes CDR1 MNHNS and CDR2 SASEGT. The CDR3 DNA sequence: TGTGCCAGCAGTGAAAATAGCGATTCACCCCTCCACTTT. Amino acids: CASSENSDSPLHF.

The CDR3 region has the DNA TGTGCCAGCAGCCTCGACTCGAGCGGGAGAGATACGCAGTATTTT. Translating it yields CASSLDSSGRDTQYF. The chain recombines TRBV7-9 with TRBJ2-3; 8 bases are a match to TRBD2. Germline-derived CDR1 and CDR2 are SEHNR and FQNEAQ (reference sequence). J was trimmed by 5 bases and V by 5 bases; bases with no gene match: 9. This CDR3 is built from 15 residues.

A few counts support this clonotype. The rearrangement links TRBV28 to TRBJ1-4; no definite D call. CDR1 is MDHEN, CDR2 SYDVKM, per germline. This CDR3 has 17 amino acids. Trimming removed 4 bases from V and 3 bases from J, with 18 bases in between. The CDR3 loop is CASSYGRAGLANEKLFF. In DNA, the CDR3 is TGTGCCAGCAGTTATGGCCGGGCAGGTCTGGCTAATGAAAAACTGTTTTTT.

This clonotype has a handful of counts. The J gene is TRBJ2-3, the V gene TRBV6-5; D may be TRBD2 (7 bases). There are 16 residues in the CDR3. Germline CDR1 is MNHEY and CDR2 is SVGAGI. Trimming removed 0 bases from V and 5 bases from J, with 15 bases in between. CDR3 in DNA: TGTGCCAGCAGTTACTCGACTCAAGCGGGACAAGATACGCAGTATTTT. Translating gives CASSYSTQAGQDTQYF.

This clonotype has at least ten counts. The V call is TRBV20-1, the J call TRBJ2-7; 9 nucleotides agree with TRBD1. The germline CDR1 and CDR2 sequences are DFQATT and SNEGSKA (reference sequence). With V trimmed by 5 bases and J by 1 base, 9 bases remained unmatched. CDR3 length: 15 residues. CDR3 DNA: TGCAGTGCTCCCCCCCCGGACAGGGGATCCTACGAGCAGTACTTC. It is translated as CSAPPPDRGSYEQYF.

This clonotype appeared a few times. J is TRBJ2-4 and V is TRBV29-1; 9 bases agree with TRBD1. CDR3 length: 15 residues. Germline CDR1 is SQVTM and CDR2 is ANQGSEA. V lost 4 bases to trimming and J lost 1 base; unmatched junction nucleotides: 5. The CDR3 nucleotides are TGCAGCGTTGGCACAGGGGGCGCGGCCAAAAACATTCAGTACTTC. Residues: CSVGTGGAAKNIQYF. Combining the CDR3 with reference TRBV29-1 and TRBJ2-4 gives the whole variable domain SAVISQKPSRDICQRGTSLTIQCQVDSQVTMMFWYRQQPGQSLTLIATANQGSEATYESGFVIDKFPISRPNLTFSTLTVSNMSPEDSSIYLCSVGTGGAAKNIQYFGAGTRLSVL.

There are a few counts of this clonotype. The rearrangement uses TRBV4-3 and TRBJ2-2; 7 positions agree with TRBD2. The CDR3 length is 17 residues. Germline CDR1 is LGHNA and CDR2 is YSLEER. V shed 0 bases, J shed 2 bases, and the junction held 6 bases outside the gene matches. The CDR3 nucleotides read TGCGCCAGCAGCCAAGATCCCGCGGGACTAAACACCGGGGAGCTGTTTTTT. It yields the protein CASSQDPAGLNTGELFF.

This clonotype was found a few times. This chain connects TRBV11-2 to TRBJ2-1; D gene unclear. This CDR3 region has 15 residues. V shed 2 bases and J shed 0 bases, with 8 bases lying between them. Germline V gene lookup returns CDR1 SGHAT and CDR2 FQNNGV. CDR3 nucleotide sequence: TGTGCCAGCAGCTTACAGATAAGCTCCTACAATGAGCAGTTCTTC. Encoded protein: CASSLQISSYNEQFF.

The chain couples TRBV14 to TRBJ2-6; D might be TRBD1 (5 bases). With 6 bases removed from V and 0 bases from J, the gap between germline ends came to 33 bases. CDR3 length: 23 residues. The germline V gene encodes CDR1 SGHDN and CDR2 FVKESK. The CDR3 bases are TGTGCCAGCAGGCCCGCCCCCACAGATAGGCAGGGTACCCCAATCTCTGGGGCCAACGTCCTGACTTTC. Residues: CASRPAPTDRQGTPISGANVLTF.

The chain is built from TRBV6-5 and TRBJ2-7; 7 bases fit TRBD2. This CDR3 is built from 16 residues. Germline trimming cut 2 bases from V and 6 bases from J; bases unmatched to any gene: 13. Germline CDR1 reads MNHEY; CDR2 reads SVGAGI. CDR3 loop: CASSYRASGRSVEQYF. DNA of the CDR3: TGTGCCAGCAGTTACAGGGCTAGCGGCCGCTCCGTCGAGCAGTACTTC.

This chain links TRBV6-6 with TRBJ2-3; possible D gene TRBD2, 5 bases. The CDR3 is made up of 15 amino acids. The V end lost 2 bases, the J end lost 4 bases, and 13 bases lay between the germline ends. Germline CDR1 reads MNHNY; CDR2 reads SVGAGI (reference sequence). The CDR3 reads CASSYAGGSADTQYF. The CDR3 DNA follows: TGTGCCAGCAGTTACGCGGGCGGTTCAGCAGATACGCAGTATTTT.